What follows are 4 T cell receptor beta chains derived from one specimen sequenced in a study of T cell responses to AZD1222 COVID-19 vaccine. The data were produced by immunoSEQ multiplex PCR, yet TCRdb's version contains in-frame clones alone and is incomplete. The sample lists 150,000 or so clones; roughly nine tenths were seen once. The sequencing used peripheral blood, collected on day 0 of AZD1222 vaccination. These receptors came from an adult in good health.

The rearrangement joins TRBV6-5 to TRBJ2-3; D perhaps matches TRBD2 (6 bases). Deletions cut 6 bases from V and 14 bases from J, with 12 bases between. This CDR3 is built from 10 residues. Per the germline V gene, CDR1 is MNHEY and CDR2 is SVGAGI. For the CDR3, the DNA is TGTGCCAGCAGGAGCCGGGGACTGTATTTT. It translates to CASRSRGLYF.

The V call is TRBV7-9, the J call TRBJ1-3, with TRBD1 matching 8 bases. V shed 5 bases, J shed 4 bases, and the junction held 13 bases outside the gene matches. Germline CDR1 is SEHNR and CDR2 is FQNEAQ (reference sequence). The CDR3 extends over 17 amino acids. The CDR3 coding sequence is TGTGCCAGCAGCGCAACCCGGGACAGGACAACGGGAAACACCATATATTTT. It translates to CASSATRDRTTGNTIYF.

The chain is built from TRBV6-2 or TRBV6-3 and TRBJ1-1; 8 positions agree with TRBD1. There are 15 residues in the CDR3. Germline V CDR1 and CDR2: MNHEY, SVGEGT. Trimming cost V 5 bases and J 5 bases; bases outside gene matches: 10. CDR3 coding DNA: TGTGCCAGCAGTCGCCGGACAGGGCCGAGGACTGAAGCTTTCTTT. Its translation is CASSRRTGPRTEAFF.

This clone turned up a few times. This chain uses TRBV27 with TRBJ2-7, with TRBD2 identical over 13 bases. This CDR3 has 15 residues. Germline assignment: CDR1 MNHEY and CDR2 SMNVEV (reference sequence). V lost 4 bases and J lost 6; bases outside the gene matches: 6. The CDR3, as DNA: TGTGCCAGCAGTTACCGACTAGCGGGAGGCGGCGAGCAGTACTTC. Its translation is CASSYRLAGGGEQYF.